This TCR beta chain was retrieved from a study of beta chain features in type 1 diabetes (dated by TCRdb to 2016 to 2019). Describing the broader study: Patients and healthy donors did not differ in mean age, gender distribution, total cell number or subset yield. Naive and central memory subsets were obtained from all 30 or so donors, but regulatory and stem cell-like memory subsets were isolated from only 8 patients and roughly 8 healthy donors. A total of 90 million to 120 million sorted cells were examined across all samples, and a strong correlation was observed between cell number per subset and RNA yield. The study compared the TCRB repertoires of sorted circulating CD4+ T cell subsets in recently diagnosed type 1 diabetes patients with those in matched healthy donors.

Comment on this clone: Its specific antigen is unknown. No quality values exist for individual bases; no much larger clone is one base distant.

The entire isolated RNA was reverse transcribed using the High Capacity cDNA Reverse Transcription Kit, and thus expressed TCRB transcripts were sequenced. Deep immunoSEQ sequencing was applied to naive, central memory and regulatory T cell samples, giving an average of roughly 3.5 million total reads per sample. After sorted cells were lysed in RLT buffer, RNA was extracted with DNase-treated RNeasy Micro or Mini kits, with the choice depending on cell number. Each cell subset was processed on its own to prevent cross-contamination, while patient and healthy donor samples were processed together. Using the immunoSEQ multiplex PCR, TCRB sequences were amplified from cDNA into 87-bp fragments spanning the CDR3 region. The amplicons were sequenced using the Illumina HiSeq platform. Concerning the study's data processing: Synthetic template baselines were used to correct PCR bias computationally, reads within Hamming distance 2 were collapsed, and singletons that could not be merged were discarded. Reads were aligned to IMGT to assign V, D and J genes, CDR3 length, and insertions or deletions at six rearrangement sites. Within each subset, clonotype counts were normalized to sorted cell number, after which true diversity and Gini coefficients were computed with the tcR R package. Repertoire sharing was quantified using the overlap coefficient calculated on TCRB nucleotide sequences. Out-of-frame TCRB sequences from naive cells were analyzed to stand in for the pre-selection repertoire. Here the immuneACCESS table is served through TCRdb, limited to in-frame sequences with V and J called. Missing clones are a known gap in these copies; in checked studies unresolved V genes cover under half, and the rest lacks a known reason. V and J calls and clone size are those listed in that table; D and trimming were worked out from the DNA. For this sample there are some 900,000 clones; 17% appear just once. The top ten clonotypes cover 0.023% of the sample.

Overall study outcomes, separate from this receptor: Patients with type 1 diabetes made fewer insertions and deleted more nucleotides at VDJ recombination sites, implying thymic rearrangement abnormalities. Because cDNA was sequenced instead of genomic DNA, highly expressing activated cells could be over-represented, though the groups showed no difference in activation or CD3 levels. The naive, central memory and regulatory TCRB repertoires appeared to resemble one another more closely among patients than among healthy donors. Type 1 diabetes patients showed a moderate but significant shortening of TCRB CDR3 length in all four CD4+ subsets. Only small numbers of individuals were included in the HLA sub-analyses, which left unresolved whether HLA type had any influence on TCRB rearrangement. PCR may preferentially amplify shorter templates, but because patient and control samples were amplified and corrected together, any resulting skew would affect both groups equally.

Each donor gave one peripheral blood draw, averaging about 100 mL, which was collected into heparinised tubes. Naive, central memory, regulatory and stem cell-like memory CD4+ T cells were sorted on a BD FACSAria II using a panel including CD45RO, CCR7, CD25, CD127, CD95 and CD27. Purity was above 95% for every sorted population. PBMCs were isolated right away by Lymphoprep density gradient centrifugation and were stained directly, without culture. So that batch effects would be minimized, each experiment stained and sorted samples in pairs, pairing one healthy donor with one patient. The V and J ends are trimmed by 4 bases and 3 bases, leaving 14 bases between them. From the cysteine up to the phenylalanine, the CDR3 has a length of 14 residues. Just CDR3 DNA is preserved here, 42 bases in frame from base 1. As encoded in the germline V gene, CDR1 is SGHDT while CDR2 is YYEEEE.

The rearrangement joined TRBV5-6 to TRBJ2-7; 6 matching bases give a weak D call of TRBD1. This TCR came from a woman aged 18-30 years in good health. Sample: naive CD4+ T cells from blood. The sample's cell subset or site, from its label and the paper: true naive CD4+ T cells. The bases are TGTGCCAGCAGCCCCTCTCCAGGGGACTACGAGCAGTACTTC. Translated, it reads CASSPSPGDYEQYF.